This is a list of T cell receptor beta chains from one sample in a study of beta chain features in type 1 diabetes. The table came from immunoSEQ multiplex PCR; TCRdb's copy has only in-frame clones and leaves some out. The data show some 640,000 clones, over 13% seen once. The sample was naive CD4+ T cells from blood. Receptors originate from a man between 18 and 35 years old with type 1 diabetes. CDR3s include the opening cysteine and the closing phenylalanine or tryptophan. The size of a clone is reported for some rows only, either as once, few or many, or as a class for expanded clones.

clone_size: NA
cdr3_length: 13
v_call: TRBV19
j_call: TRBJ1-1
cdr3_aa: CASSQSRGTEAFF

clone_size: NA
cdr3_length: 13
v_call: TRBV30
j_call: TRBJ2-7
cdr3_aa: CAWSRGHTYEQYF

clone_size: NA
cdr3_length: 15
v_call: TRBV7-8
j_call: TRBJ2-7
cdr3_aa: CASSLFAGGAYEQYF

clone_size: NA
cdr3_length: 13
v_call: TRBV4-3
j_call: TRBJ2-1
cdr3_aa: CASSQDVTGLLFF

clone_size: NA
cdr3_length: 14
v_call: TRBV9
j_call: NA
cdr3_aa: CASSVEQVGNEQYF

clone_size: once
cdr3_length: 14
v_call: TRBV9
j_call: TRBJ2-2
cdr3_aa: CASSVDPNTGELFF

clone_size: NA
cdr3_length: 13
v_call: TRBV30
j_call: TRBJ1-5
cdr3_aa: CAWQTGGNQPQHF

clone_size: NA
cdr3_length: 16
v_call: TRBV2
j_call: TRBJ2-3
cdr3_aa: CASSDHASTSTDTQYF

clone_size: NA
cdr3_length: 13
v_call: TRBV25-1
j_call: TRBJ2-7
cdr3_aa: CAGRTSGSYEQYF

clone_size: few
cdr3_length: 13
v_call: TRBV7-2
j_call: TRBJ1-1
cdr3_aa: CASSFGENTEAFF

clone_size: NA
cdr3_length: 15
v_call: TRBV7-9
j_call: TRBJ2-1
cdr3_aa: CASSPGLAGYNEQFF

clone_size: NA
cdr3_length: 15
v_call: TRBV18
j_call: TRBJ1-5
cdr3_aa: CASSQTVDSNQPQHF